Shown below are 18 T cell receptor beta chains from a single sample sequenced in a study of glioma-infiltrating T cells. Amplification of TCR alpha and beta CDR3 regions from RNA used iRepertoire nested multiplex PCR. TCRdb re-derived calls from the multiplex PCR reads in MiXCR, one entry per CDR3 protein. Counted here are 150,000 to 200,000 distinct CDR3 sequences, over 30% occurring once; the ten biggest clones make up 20% to 25%. Sequenced sample: glioma tissue, nonneoplastic brain tissue, or PBMCs (not recorded which). The source of these receptors is a human donor with low-grade glioma or glioblastoma, undergoing nonglioma brain surgery, or in good health (not recorded which).

The chain links TRBV3-1 to TRBJ2-7; D unresolved. The CDR3 extends over 14 amino acids. V was cut by 1 base and J by 5 bases, with 12 bases left in between. CDR1 LGHDT and CDR2 YNNKEL come from the germline V gene (reference sequence). The CDR3: CASSQVRKGNEQYF. The CDR3 nucleotides read TGTGCCAGCAGCCAAGTTCGAAAGGGTAACGAGCAGTACTTC.

This clonotype was detected many times. The chain employs TRBV4-3 and TRBJ2-2; 8 bases map to TRBD2. This CDR3 contains 16 residues. The germline V gene has CDR1 LGHNA and CDR2 YSLEER. Trimming at V came to 3 bases and at J to 4 bases, leaving 7 bases not matched to a gene. CDR3 nucleotides: TGCGCCAGCAGCCAGGGTAGCGGGATTGGCACCGGGGAGCTGTTTTTT. Protein sequence: CASSQGSGIGTGELFF.

As to this clonotype: The conserved phenylalanine or tryptophan normally closing the CDR3 is absent here, so this likely arose from a read error. The chain is built from TRBV6-1 and TRBJ2-7; D might be TRBD2 (6 bases). V lost 5 bases to trimming and J lost 2 bases, with 10 bases between them. Germline CDR1 is MNHNS and CDR2 is SASEGT. This CDR3 is built from 13 residues. The CDR3 bases are TGTGCCAGCAGTAGACGGGAGCCCTACGAGCAGTACTCC. Protein product: CASSRREPYEQYS.

A note on this clonotype: It may be a read error: a sequence one base away is much more abundant. The V gene is TRBV4-3, the J gene TRBJ2-3; 10 nucleotides agree with TRBD2. From germline, CDR1 is LGHNA and CDR2 YSLEER. The CDR3 covers 20 residues. CDR3 region: CPSSQDPRQPGLATTDTQYF. CDR3 nucleotide sequence: TGCCCCAGCAGCCAAGACCCGCGACAACCGGGACTAGCGACCACAGATACGCAGTATTTT.

The chain uses TRBV29-1 and TRBJ1-2; possible D gene TRBD1, 5 bases. The CDR3 sequence is 13 residues long. CDR1 is SQVTM, CDR2 ANQGSEA, per germline. V lost 5 bases and J 4 bases, leaving 14 bases between the germline ends. The CDR3 nucleotides read TGCAGCGTTACATCTGGGGGAGGCTATGGCTACACCTTC. This sequence encodes CSVTSGGGYGYTF.

This clonotype was counted a few times. The V call is TRBV4-3, the J call TRBJ2-7; perhaps D is TRBD1 or TRBD2 (5 bases each). Trimming removed 0 bases from V and 3 bases from J, with 9 bases in between. The CDR3 spans 14 residues. Germline CDR1 and CDR2: LGHNA and YSLEER. CDR3 amino acids: CASSQDWGYYEQYF. The CDR3 DNA reads as TGCGCCAGCAGCCAAGATTGGGGGTACTACGAGCAGTACTTC.

This clonotype was counted only a few times. This sequence may be a read error, since a much larger clone differs from it by one base. The chain uses TRBV28 and TRBJ2-6; D is unresolved. The ends were cut back, 7 bases at V and 8 bases at J, with 9 bases in the middle. There are 12 residues in the CDR3. Germline loops: CDR1 MDHEN, CDR2 SYDVKM. In DNA, the CDR3 is TGTGCCAGCACCAGGCGATCCAACGTCCTGACTTTC. It is translated as CASTRRSNVLTF.

This clonotype was observed many times. The chain joins TRBV6-2 or TRBV6-3 to TRBJ2-5; D not resolved. Per germline, CDR1 MNHEY and CDR2 SVGEGT. Trimming pared 7 bases from V and 1 base from J, leaving 13 bases between. This CDR3 is built from 14 residues. CDR3 in DNA: TGTGCCAGCAATCTCGGACGGCTCCAAGAGACCCAGTACTTC. Protein: CASNLGRLQETQYF.

This clonotype appeared a few times. The CDR3 here is CASSLVKLAGVNEQFF. The CDR3, as DNA: TGTGCCAGCAGCTTAGTTAAACTAGCGGGAGTCAATGAGCAGTTCTTC. V gene TRBV11-1 combines with J gene TRBJ2-1, with TRBD2 matching over 11 bases. The CDR3 covers 16 residues. Germline CDR1 is SGHAT and CDR2 is FQDESV (reference sequence). Germline trimming cut 1 base from V and 6 bases from J; bases unmatched to any gene: 5. Full variable domain (rest looked up from reference TRBV11-1 and TRBJ2-1): EAEVAQSPRYKITEKSQAVAFWCDPISGHATLYWYRQILGQGPELLVQFQDESVVDDSQLPKDRFSAERLKGVDSTLKIQPAELGDSAMYLCASSLVKLAGVNEQFFGPGTRLTVL.

This clonotype has a count of ten or more. The chain carries TRBV6-1 and TRBJ2-1, with D possibly matching TRBD2 (5 bases). The CDR3 length is 14 residues. Trimming removed 6 bases at V and 3 bases at J, with 12 bases between. From germline, CDR1 is MNHNS and CDR2 SASEGT. The CDR3 here is CASSSADSYNEQFF. As DNA, the CDR3 is TGTGCCAGCAGCTCAGCGGATAGCTACAATGAGCAGTTCTTC.

V usage is TRBV29-1 and J usage is TRBJ2-7, with 8 bases aligning to TRBD1. Trimming cost V 1 base and J 3 bases; bases outside gene matches: 8. Germline CDR1 reads SQVTM; CDR2 reads ANQGSEA. The CDR3 consists of 15 residues. The CDR3 reads CSVEGRTGSDYEQYF. CDR3 DNA: TGCAGCGTTGAAGGCCGGACAGGGTCTGACTACGAGCAGTACTTC.

This clonotype was recorded at least ten times. The V gene is TRBV5-4, the J gene TRBJ2-7; D not resolved. Germline V gene data show CDR1 as SGHNT and CDR2 as YYREEE (reference sequence). Trimming removed 3 bases at V and 7 bases at J, with 17 bases between. CDR3 length: 14 amino acids. The CDR3 bases are TGTGCCAGCAGCTCCCATCAGAGGCTGAGGGAGCAGTACTTC. Translation: CASSSHQRLREQYF.

This chain connects TRBV19 to TRBJ1-5; D gene unclear. This CDR3 has 15 amino acids. Germline loops: CDR1 LNHDA, CDR2 SQIVND (reference sequence). V lost 3 bases and J lost 5, with 14 bases in between. Here the CDR3 DNA reads TGTGCCAGTAGTATTACCCCCTCGCTGGATCAGCCCCAGCATTTT. It is translated as CASSITPSLDQPQHF.

This clonotype was counted ten times or more. The rearrangement uses TRBV20-1 and TRBJ2-5; unclear D gene. The CDR3 has 12 amino acids. V was pared by 3 bases and J by 8 bases, with 13 bases between. Germline lookup yields CDR1 DFQATT and CDR2 SNEGSKA (reference sequence). The CDR3 loop reads CSASPLPYTQYF. The CDR3 nucleotides are TGCAGTGCTAGTCCCCTTCCCTATACCCAGTACTTC.

With regard to this clonotype: This may come from a read error, since a much larger clone is one base off. The gene calls are TRBV20-1 and TRBJ2-7, with D maybe TRBD2 (5 bases). The CDR3 has 13 amino acids. Trimming shortened V by 2 bases and J by 7 bases, and 15 bases separated the two germline ends. Germline V gene data show CDR1 as DFQATT and CDR2 as SNEGSKA (reference sequence). Here the CDR3 reads CSARSLVREEQYF. As DNA, the CDR3 is TGCAGTGCTAGAAGTCTAGTAAGGGAGGAGCAGTACTTC.

The chain has TRBV12-3 or TRBV12-4 and TRBJ2-5, with D tentatively TRBD1 (5 bases). CDR3 length: 14 residues. V was shortened by 5 bases and J by 5 bases, with 15 bases between the two germline ends. The CDR3 DNA follows: TGTGCCAGCAGTCCCCCAGGGCCCCGGGAGACCCAGTACTTC. Amino acid sequence: CASSPPGPRETQYF.

This clonotype has just one count. The V call is TRBV11-2, the J call TRBJ2-1; the match to TRBD1 covers 10 bases. Germline CDR1 reads SGHAT; CDR2 reads FQNNGV. With 2 bases clipped from V and 4 bases from J, the junction kept 8 bases outside the gene matches. The CDR3 has 17 residues. The CDR3 DNA follows: TGTGCCAGCAGCTTACCCCCCCCGGGACAGGGGTACAATGAGCAGTTCTTC. Its protein product is CASSLPPPGQGYNEQFF.

Only one count was recorded for this clonotype. Since no conserved phenylalanine or tryptophan closes the CDR3, a read error is the likely cause. DNA for the CDR3: TGTACCAGTAGTTCGTGGACAGGCATGAACGAGCAGTACTCC. Protein sequence: CTSSSWTGMNEQYS. This sequence joins TRBV19 and TRBJ2-7; 7 bases align to TRBD1. Germline lookup yields CDR1 LNHDA and CDR2 SQIVND (reference sequence). CDR3 size: 14 residues.